Listed here are 14 T cell receptor beta chains from one sample, sequenced in a study of blood T cell repertoires in COVID-19. Assay used: immunoSEQ multiplex PCR; TCRdb lists only in-frame clones, some missing. The table records about 150,000 clones, over 70% of them present only once. The sequencing sample was made of peripheral blood. The receptors were sampled from a man aged 45 to 65 who had recovered from COVID-19.

This rearrangement joins TRBV9 to TRBJ2-2, with 8 nucleotides matching TRBD2. Germline V lookup: CDR1 SGDLS, CDR2 YYNGEE. The CDR3 contains 16 residues. V was clipped by 2 bases and J by 1 base; unmatched bases: 4. The CDR3, as DNA: TGTGCCAGCAGCGTTGGCGGGGGGCAGAACACCGGGGAGCTGTTTTTT. This sequence encodes CASSVGGGQNTGELFF.

J is TRBJ2-1 and V is TRBV6-2 or TRBV6-3, with 9 bases fitting TRBD2. V dropped 5 bases and J dropped 9; count of bases not matched to a gene: 14. The CDR3 has 16 residues. In germline, CDR1 is MNHEY, CDR2 SVGEGT. The CDR3 DNA reads TGTGCCAGCAGTACCCGACTAGCGGATAGCCCCAGTGAGCAGTTCTTC. Protein sequence: CASSTRLADSPSEQFF.

This chain uses TRBV4-3 with TRBJ1-1; D might be TRBD1 (6 bases). Germline V CDR1 and CDR2: LGHNA, YSLEER. There are 15 residues in the CDR3. Trimming stripped 3 bases from V and 1 base from J, with 12 bases between. Here the CDR3 reads CASSHPDRPNTEAFF. The CDR3 nucleotides read TGCGCCAGCAGCCACCCCGACAGGCCGAACACTGAAGCTTTCTTT.

The chain links TRBV7-8 to TRBJ1-6, with unresolved D. The V gene lost 5 bases and the J gene lost 0 bases, with 17 bases spanning the gap. Looked up from germline, CDR1 is SGHVS and CDR2 is FQNEAQ. The CDR3 loop spans 18 amino acids. DNA for the CDR3: TGTGCCAGCAGCCCTGGTGACTTCTCTAGCTCCTATAATTCACCCCTCCACTTT. Translation: CASSPGDFSSSYNSPLHF.

Concerning this clone: This specimen includes other DNA sequences encoding the same CDR3. The V call is TRBV9, the J call TRBJ2-7; TRBD2 matches 8 bases. This CDR3 contains 14 residues. CDR1 SGDLS and CDR2 YYNGEE come from the germline V gene. The J segment lost 2 bases and the V segment lost 0 bases, leaving 1 base of the junction unmatched. The CDR3, as DNA: TGTGCCAGCAGCGTAGCGGGGGGGCCCTACGAGCAGTACTTC. Residues: CASSVAGGPYEQYF.

This chain uses TRBV19 with TRBJ2-6; tentatively, D is TRBD2 (7 bases). CDR3 size: 15 residues. Germline V gene sequence: CDR1 LNHDA, CDR2 SQIVND (reference sequence). Trimming stripped 6 bases from V and 4 bases from J, with 13 bases between. Here the CDR3 DNA reads TGTGCCAGTAGCACAGGGAGGGCGGGGGCCAACGTCCTGACTTTC. It yields the protein CASSTGRAGANVLTF.

The chain links TRBV6-2 or TRBV6-3 to TRBJ2-1; no clear D. V gave up 2 bases and J gave up 8 bases, with 10 bases separating them. This CDR3 is 13 amino acids long. Per germline, CDR1 MNHEY and CDR2 SVGEGT. This chain's CDR3 is CASSYPRPDEQFF. The DNA of the CDR3 is TGTGCCAGCAGTTACCCTAGGCCCGATGAGCAGTTCTTC.

The chain carries TRBV5-4 and TRBJ2-5, with 10 nucleotides matching TRBD2. In germline, CDR1 is SGHNT, CDR2 YYREEE (reference sequence). V dropped 0 bases and J dropped 1; count of bases not matched to a gene: 3. The CDR3 is 16 amino acids. The DNA for the CDR3 is TGTGCCAGCAGCTTGGGGGCTAGCGGGGGCCAAGAGACCCAGTACTTC. This codes for CASSLGASGGQETQYF.

The V gene is TRBV18, the J gene TRBJ2-5; 7 bases agree with TRBD2. The CDR3 length is 16 residues. Germline CDR1 reads KGHSH; CDR2 reads LQKENI. V dropped 3 bases and J dropped 4; count of bases not matched to a gene: 11. The CDR3, as DNA: TGTGCCAGCTCACCTGGTTCCGGGAGCGGGGTAGAGACCCAGTACTTC. Translation gives CASSPGSGSGVETQYF.

This chain connects TRBV10-1 to TRBJ1-4, with 10 bases matching TRBD1. This CDR3 has 15 residues. The J segment lost 6 bases and the V segment lost 0 bases, leaving 1 base of the junction unmatched. Germline V CDR1 and CDR2: WNHNN, SYGVQD (reference sequence). This CDR3 is CASSESGQGYEKLFF. The CDR3 region has the DNA TGCGCCAGCAGTGAGTCGGGACAGGGGTATGAAAAACTGTTTTTT.

The chain combines TRBV5-4 with TRBJ1-1; 9 bases agree with TRBD1. Germline V gene lookup returns CDR1 SGHNT and CDR2 YYREEE (reference sequence). The CDR3 is made up of 15 amino acids. V dropped 4 bases and J dropped 3; count of bases not matched to a gene: 7. CDR3 residues: CASSPGQGDHTEAFF. The CDR3 bases are TGTGCCAGCAGCCCGGGACAGGGCGATCACACTGAAGCTTTCTTT.

The V call is TRBV5-1, the J call TRBJ1-2, with TRBD1 identical over 11 bases. Trimming took 5 bases from V and 10 from J; bases not matched to a gene: 13. This CDR3 is 15 amino acids long. Germline values: CDR1 SGHRS, CDR2 YFSETQ. The chain's CDR3 is CASSSTGGTGGIYTF. The CDR3 nucleotides read TGCGCCAGCAGTTCGACTGGGGGGACAGGGGGAATCTACACCTTC.

The DNA of the CDR3 is TGTGCCAGTAGGCCCCCACTAGCGGGCCAATACAATGAGCAGTTCTTC. This encodes CASRPPLAGQYNEQFF. The chain carries TRBV19 and TRBJ2-1; 9 positions agree with TRBD2. V shed 6 bases, J shed 4 bases, and the junction held 10 bases outside the gene matches. The CDR3 spans 16 residues. Germline CDR1 reads LNHDA; CDR2 reads SQIVND (reference sequence).

This sequence joins TRBV18 and TRBJ1-2, with 7 bases identical to TRBD1. This CDR3 spans 14 amino acids. Trimming removed 6 bases from V and 8 bases from J; junction bases left unmatched: 12. CDR1 is KGHSH and CDR2 is LQKENI in the germline V gene. The CDR3 spells CASSQGQDLRGYTF. CDR3 sequence (DNA): TGTGCCAGCTCCCAAGGACAGGACCTTAGGGGCTACACCTTC.